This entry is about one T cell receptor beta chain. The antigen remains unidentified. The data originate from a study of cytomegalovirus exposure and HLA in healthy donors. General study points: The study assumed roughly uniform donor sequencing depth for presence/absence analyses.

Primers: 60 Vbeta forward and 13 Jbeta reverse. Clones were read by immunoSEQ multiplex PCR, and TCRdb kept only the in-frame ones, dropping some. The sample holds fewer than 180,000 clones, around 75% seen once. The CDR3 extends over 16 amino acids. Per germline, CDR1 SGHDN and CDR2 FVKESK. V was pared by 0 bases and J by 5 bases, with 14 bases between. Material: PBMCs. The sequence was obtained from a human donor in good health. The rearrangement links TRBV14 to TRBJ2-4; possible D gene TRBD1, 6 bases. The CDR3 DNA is TGTGCCAGCAGCCAAGATTGGGGGCCCACTGAAAACATTCAGTACTTC. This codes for CASSQDWGPTENIQYF.